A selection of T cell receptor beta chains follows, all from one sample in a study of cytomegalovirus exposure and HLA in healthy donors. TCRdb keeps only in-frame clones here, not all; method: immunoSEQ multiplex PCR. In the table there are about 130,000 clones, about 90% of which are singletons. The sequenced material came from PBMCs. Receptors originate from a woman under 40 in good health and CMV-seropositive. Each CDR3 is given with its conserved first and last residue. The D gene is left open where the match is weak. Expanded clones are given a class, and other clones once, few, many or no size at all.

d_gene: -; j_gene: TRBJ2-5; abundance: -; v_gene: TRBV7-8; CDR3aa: CASSLKETQYF; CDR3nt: TGTGCCAGCAGCCTTAAAGAGACCCAGTACTTC
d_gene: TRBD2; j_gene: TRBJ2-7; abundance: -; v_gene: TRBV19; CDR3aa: CASSIQFRLAESYEQYF; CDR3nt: TGTGCCAGTAGTATACAATTTCGACTAGCGGAATCCTACGAGCAGTACTTC
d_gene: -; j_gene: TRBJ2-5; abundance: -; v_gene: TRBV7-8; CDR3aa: CASSLASQETQYF; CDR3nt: TGTGCCAGCAGCTTAGCCAGTCAAGAGACCCAGTACTTC
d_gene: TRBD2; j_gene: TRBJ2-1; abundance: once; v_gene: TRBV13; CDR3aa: CASSSLAGASYNEQFF; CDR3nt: TGTGCCAGCAGCTCCCTAGCGGGAGCCTCCTACAATGAGCAGTTCTTC
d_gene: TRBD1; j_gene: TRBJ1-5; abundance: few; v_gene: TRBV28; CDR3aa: CASRTGGSNQPQHF; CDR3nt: TGTGCCAGCAGGACAGGGGGGAGCAATCAGCCCCAGCATTTT
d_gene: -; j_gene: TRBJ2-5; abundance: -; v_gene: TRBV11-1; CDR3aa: CASSSPGVQETQYF; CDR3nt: TGTGCCAGCAGCTCCCCAGGGGTCCAAGAGACCCAGTACTTC
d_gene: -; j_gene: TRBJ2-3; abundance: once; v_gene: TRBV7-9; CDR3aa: CASSKDGDTDTQYF; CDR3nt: TGTGCCAGCAGCAAGGACGGGGACACAGATACGCAGTATTTT
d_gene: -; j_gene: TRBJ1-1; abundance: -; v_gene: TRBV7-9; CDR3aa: CASSLTQNTEAFF; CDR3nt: TGTGCCAGCAGCTTAACTCAGAACACTGAAGCTTTCTTT
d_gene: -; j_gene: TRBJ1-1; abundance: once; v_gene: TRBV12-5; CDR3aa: CASSAQVNTEAFF; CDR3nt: TGTGCTAGTAGCGCACAGGTGAACACTGAAGCTTTCTTT
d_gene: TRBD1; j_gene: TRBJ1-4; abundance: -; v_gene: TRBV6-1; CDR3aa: CASSEGQGNEKLFF; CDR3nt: TGTGCCAGCAGTGAGGGACAGGGGAATGAAAAACTGTTTTTT
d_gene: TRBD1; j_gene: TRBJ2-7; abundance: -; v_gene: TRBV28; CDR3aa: CASSWSGQVFYEQYF; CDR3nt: TGTGCCAGCAGCTGGTCGGGACAGGTATTTTACGAGCAGTACTTC
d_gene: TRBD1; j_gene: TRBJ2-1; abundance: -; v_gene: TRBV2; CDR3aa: CASSTDRLNNEQFF; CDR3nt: TGTGCCAGCAGTACGGACAGGCTGAACAATGAGCAGTTCTTC
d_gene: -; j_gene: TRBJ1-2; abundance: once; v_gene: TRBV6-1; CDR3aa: CASSADRDYGYTF; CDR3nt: TGTGCCAGCAGTGCTGACAGAGACTATGGCTACACCTTC
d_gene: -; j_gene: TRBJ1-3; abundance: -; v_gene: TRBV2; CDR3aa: CASGGTGNTIYF; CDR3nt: TGTGCCAGCGGCGGCACTGGAAACACCATATATTTT
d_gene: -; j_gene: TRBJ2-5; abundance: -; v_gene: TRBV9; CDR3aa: CASSEGWSQETQYF; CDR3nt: TGTGCCAGCAGCGAGGGGTGGAGCCAAGAGACCCAGTACTTC
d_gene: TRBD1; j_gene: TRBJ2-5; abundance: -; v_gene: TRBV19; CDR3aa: CASSTGGIGETQYF; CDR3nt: TGTGCCAGTAGTACAGGGGGCATTGGGGAGACCCAGTACTTC
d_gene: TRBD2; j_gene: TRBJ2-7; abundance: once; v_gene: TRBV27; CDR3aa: CASSFRAGLREDYEQYF; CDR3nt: TGTGCCAGCAGTTTCAGGGCGGGTTTGCGGGAGGACTACGAGCAGTACTTC
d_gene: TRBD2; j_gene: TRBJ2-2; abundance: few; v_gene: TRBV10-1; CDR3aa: CASELGTSGRGELFF; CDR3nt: TGCGCCAGCGAACTTGGGACTAGCGGTCGCGGGGAGCTGTTTTTT
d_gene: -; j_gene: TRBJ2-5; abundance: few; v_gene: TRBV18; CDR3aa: CASSPFGTSGETQYF; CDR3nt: TGTGCCAGCTCACCCTTTGGGACATCGGGGGAGACCCAGTACTTC
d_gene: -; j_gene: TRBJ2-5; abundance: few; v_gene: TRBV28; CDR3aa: CASSPRGGFHQETQYF; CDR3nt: TGTGCCAGCAGTCCCCGAGGGGGTTTTCACCAAGAGACCCAGTACTTC
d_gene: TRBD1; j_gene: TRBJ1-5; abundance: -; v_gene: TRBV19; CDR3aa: CASSFSGGTNQPQHF; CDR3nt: TGTGCCAGTAGTTTTTCAGGGGGGACCAATCAGCCCCAGCATTTT
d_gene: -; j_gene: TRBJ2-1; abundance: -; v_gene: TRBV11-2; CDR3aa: CASSLVSGYSYNEQFF; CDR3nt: TGTGCCAGCAGCTTAGTTTCAGGGTACTCCTACAATGAGCAGTTCTTC
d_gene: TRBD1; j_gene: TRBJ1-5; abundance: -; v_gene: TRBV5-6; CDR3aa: CASSLAGTATNQPQHF; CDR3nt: TGTGCCAGCAGCTTGGCCGGGACAGCGACCAATCAGCCCCAGCATTTT
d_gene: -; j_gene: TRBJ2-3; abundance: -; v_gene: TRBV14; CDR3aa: CASSQDLGLLTDTQYF; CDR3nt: TGTGCCAGCAGCCAAGATTTGGGACTTCTCACAGATACGCAGTATTTT
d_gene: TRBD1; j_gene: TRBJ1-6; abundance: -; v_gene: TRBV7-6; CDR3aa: CASRPDRGVYSPLHF; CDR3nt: TGTGCCAGCAGGCCGGACAGGGGTGTTTATTCACCCCTCCACTTT
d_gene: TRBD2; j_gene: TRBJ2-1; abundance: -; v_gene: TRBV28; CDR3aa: CASSLAGGPSEQFF; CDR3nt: TGTGCCAGCAGTTTAGCGGGAGGGCCCAGTGAGCAGTTCTTC
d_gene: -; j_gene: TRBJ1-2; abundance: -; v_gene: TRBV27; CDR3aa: CASSLYGGQGGYTF; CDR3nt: TGTGCCAGCAGTTTATATGGGGGCCAGGGGGGCTACACCTTC
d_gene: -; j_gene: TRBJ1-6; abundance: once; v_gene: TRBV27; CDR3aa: CASSFDSLSYNSPLHF; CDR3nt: TGTGCCAGCAGTTTTGACAGCCTCTCCTATAATTCACCCCTCCACTTT
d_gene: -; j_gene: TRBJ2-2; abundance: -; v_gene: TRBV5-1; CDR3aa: CASSLASANTGELFF; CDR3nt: TGCGCCAGCAGCTTGGCCAGTGCTAACACCGGGGAGCTGTTTTTT
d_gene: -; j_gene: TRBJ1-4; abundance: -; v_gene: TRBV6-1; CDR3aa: CASGQREKLFF; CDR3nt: TGTGCCAGCGGACAGCGTGAAAAACTGTTTTTT
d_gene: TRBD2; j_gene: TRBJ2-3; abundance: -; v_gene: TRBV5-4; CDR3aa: CASSSGLAGGPGADTQYF; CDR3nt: TGTGCCAGCAGCTCTGGACTAGCGGGAGGGCCGGGCGCAGATACGCAGTATTTT
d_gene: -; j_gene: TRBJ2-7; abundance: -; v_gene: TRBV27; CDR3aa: CASSFERDPSYEQYF; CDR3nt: TGTGCCAGCAGTTTTGAACGGGATCCCTCCTACGAGCAGTACTTC
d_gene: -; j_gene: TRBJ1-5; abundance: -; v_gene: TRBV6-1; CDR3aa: CASSEPHGDQPQHF; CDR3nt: TGTGCCAGCAGTGAACCACACGGAGATCAGCCCCAGCATTTT
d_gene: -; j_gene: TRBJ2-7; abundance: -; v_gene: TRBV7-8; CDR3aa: CASSQGRTAREQYF; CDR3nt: TGTGCCAGCAGTCAAGGACGGACTGCTCGGGAGCAGTACTTC
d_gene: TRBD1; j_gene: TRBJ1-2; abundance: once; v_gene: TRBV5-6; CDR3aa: CASSLVTGRLNYGYTF; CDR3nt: TGTGCCAGCAGCTTGGTGACAGGGAGGCTTAACTATGGCTACACCTTC
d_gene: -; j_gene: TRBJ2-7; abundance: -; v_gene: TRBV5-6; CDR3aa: CASSLAPGLRYEQYF; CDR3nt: TGTGCCAGCAGCTTGGCTCCGGGACTGAGATACGAGCAGTACTTC
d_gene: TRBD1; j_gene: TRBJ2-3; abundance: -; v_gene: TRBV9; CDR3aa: CASSVGQGTSTDTQYF; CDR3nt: TGTGCCAGCAGCGTTGGACAGGGTACTTCCACAGATACGCAGTATTTT
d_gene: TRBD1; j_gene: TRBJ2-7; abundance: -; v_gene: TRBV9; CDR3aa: CASSAPGQGNYEQYF; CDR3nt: TGTGCCAGCAGCGCACCGGGACAGGGGAACTACGAGCAGTACTTC
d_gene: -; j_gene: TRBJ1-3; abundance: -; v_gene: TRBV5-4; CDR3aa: CASSLGQAGGNTIYF; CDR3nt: TGTGCCAGCAGCTTGGGACAGGCTGGTGGAAACACCATATATTTT
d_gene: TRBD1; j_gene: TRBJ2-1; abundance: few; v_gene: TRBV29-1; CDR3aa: CSVEGRQGYNEQFF; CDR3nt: TGCAGCGTTGAAGGTCGACAGGGCTACAATGAGCAGTTCTTC
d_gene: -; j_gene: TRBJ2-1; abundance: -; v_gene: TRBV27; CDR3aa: CASTPGPSSYNEQFF; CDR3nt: TGTGCCAGCACCCCTGGGCCGAGCTCCTACAATGAGCAGTTCTTC
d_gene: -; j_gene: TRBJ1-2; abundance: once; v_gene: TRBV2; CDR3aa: CASSLNEGGGDGYTF; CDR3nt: TGTGCCAGCAGTTTAAATGAGGGGGGAGGGGATGGCTACACCTTC
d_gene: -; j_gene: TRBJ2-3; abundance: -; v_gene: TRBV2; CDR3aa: CAIRGHITDTQYF; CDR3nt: TGTGCCATCCGTGGACATATCACAGATACGCAGTATTTT
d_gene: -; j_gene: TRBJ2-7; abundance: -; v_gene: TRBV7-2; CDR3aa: CASSLVAQSSYEQYF; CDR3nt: TGTGCCAGCAGCTTAGTGGCACAAAGCTCCTACGAGCAGTACTTC
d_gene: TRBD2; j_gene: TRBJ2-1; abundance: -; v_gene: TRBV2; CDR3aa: CATASGRAEQFF; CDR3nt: TGTGCCACTGCCAGCGGGAGGGCCGAGCAGTTCTTC
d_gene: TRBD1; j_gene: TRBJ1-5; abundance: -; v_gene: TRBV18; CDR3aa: CASSSQGANQPQHF; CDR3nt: TGTGCCAGCTCATCACAGGGGGCTAATCAGCCCCAGCATTTT
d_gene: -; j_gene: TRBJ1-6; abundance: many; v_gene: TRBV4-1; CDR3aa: CASSLRDTSPLHF; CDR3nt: TGCGCCAGCAGCCTTAGGGACACTTCACCCCTCCACTTT
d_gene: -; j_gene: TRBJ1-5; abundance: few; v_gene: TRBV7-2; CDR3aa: CASSPNWGLLNQPQHF; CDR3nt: TGTGCCAGCAGCCCCAATTGGGGGCTCCTCAATCAGCCCCAGCATTTT
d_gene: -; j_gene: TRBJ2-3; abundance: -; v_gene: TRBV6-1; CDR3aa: CASSASGQSTDTQYF; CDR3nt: TGTGCCAGCAGTGCCTCTGGACAGAGCACAGATACGCAGTATTTT
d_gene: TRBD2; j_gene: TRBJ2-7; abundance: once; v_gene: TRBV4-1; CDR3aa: CASSRSPLGLGSKYEEQYF; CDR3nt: TGCGCCAGCAGCCGTTCCCCCCTAGGACTAGGGTCTAAATACGAGGAGCAGTACTTC
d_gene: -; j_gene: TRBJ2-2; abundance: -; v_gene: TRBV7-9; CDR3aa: CASSLGDSHTGELFF; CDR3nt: TGTGCCAGCAGCTTAGGAGACTCACACACCGGGGAGCTGTTTTTT
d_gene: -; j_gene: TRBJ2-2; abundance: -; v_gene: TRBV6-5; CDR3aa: CASVPGENTGELFF; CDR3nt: TGTGCCAGCGTACCGGGGGAAAACACCGGGGAGCTGTTTTTT
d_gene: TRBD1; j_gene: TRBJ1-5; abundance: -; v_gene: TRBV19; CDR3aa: CASSRTGGNQPQHF; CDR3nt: TGTGCCAGTAGCCGGACAGGGGGCAATCAGCCCCAGCATTTT
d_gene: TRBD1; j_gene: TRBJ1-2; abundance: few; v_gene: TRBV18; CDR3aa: CASSLRTGGDGYTF; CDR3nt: TGTGCCAGCTCACTACGGACAGGGGGCGATGGCTACACCTTC
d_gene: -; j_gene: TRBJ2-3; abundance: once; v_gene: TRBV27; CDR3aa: CASSLLSSLAPTDTQYF; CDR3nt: TGTGCCAGCAGTTTACTCTCGTCGTTAGCGCCCACAGATACGCAGTATTTT
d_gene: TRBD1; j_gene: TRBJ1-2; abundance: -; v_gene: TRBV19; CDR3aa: CASSDRGEGYTF; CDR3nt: TGTGCCAGTAGCGACAGGGGAGAGGGCTACACCTTC
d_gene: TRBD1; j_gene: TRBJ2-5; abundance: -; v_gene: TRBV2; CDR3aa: CASSKRGQGAETQYF; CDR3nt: TGTGCCAGCAGTAAACGAGGACAGGGGGCAGAGACCCAGTACTTC
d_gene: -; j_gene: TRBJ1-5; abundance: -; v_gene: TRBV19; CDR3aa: CASSSSGHFNQPQHF; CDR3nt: TGTGCCAGTAGCTCCAGTGGGCACTTCAATCAGCCCCAGCATTTT
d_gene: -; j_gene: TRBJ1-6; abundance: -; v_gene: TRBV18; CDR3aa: CASSQTYRDSPLHF; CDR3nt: TGTGCCAGCTCACAGACCTATCGGGATTCACCCCTCCACTTT
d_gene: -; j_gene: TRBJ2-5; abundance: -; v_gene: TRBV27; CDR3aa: CASSPFYGKQETQYF; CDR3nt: TGTGCCAGCAGCCCATTCTACGGGAAACAAGAGACCCAGTACTTC